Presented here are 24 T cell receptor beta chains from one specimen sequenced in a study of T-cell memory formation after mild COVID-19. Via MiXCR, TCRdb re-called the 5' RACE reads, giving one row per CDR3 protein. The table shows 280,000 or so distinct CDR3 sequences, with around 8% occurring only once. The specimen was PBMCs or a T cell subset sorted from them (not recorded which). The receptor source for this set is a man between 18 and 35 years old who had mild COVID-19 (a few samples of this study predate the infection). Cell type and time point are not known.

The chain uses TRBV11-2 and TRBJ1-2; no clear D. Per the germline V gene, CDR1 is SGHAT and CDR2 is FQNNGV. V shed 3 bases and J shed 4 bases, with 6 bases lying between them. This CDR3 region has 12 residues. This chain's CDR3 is CASSFSSYGYTF. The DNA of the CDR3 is TGTGCCAGCAGCTTCTCCAGCTATGGCTACACCTTC.

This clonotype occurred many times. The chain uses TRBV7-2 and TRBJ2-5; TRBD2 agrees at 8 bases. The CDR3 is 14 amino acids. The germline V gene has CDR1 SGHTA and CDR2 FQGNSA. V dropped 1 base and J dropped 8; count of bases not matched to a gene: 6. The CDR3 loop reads CASSLETGGETQYF. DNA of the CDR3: TGTGCCAGCAGCTTAGAGACGGGGGGGGAAACCCAGTACTTC.

CDR3 nucleotides: TGTGCCAGCAGCTTTCTTCCTCTTCTAGCGGGGGCCACAGATACGCAGTATTTT. It yields the protein CASSFLPLLAGATDTQYF. This rearrangement joins TRBV7-8 to TRBJ2-3; 10 nucleotides match TRBD2. After removal of 3 bases from V and 2 bases from J, the junction contained 11 bases not matched to a gene. Germline V gives CDR1 SGHVS, CDR2 FQNEAQ. The CDR3 covers 18 residues.

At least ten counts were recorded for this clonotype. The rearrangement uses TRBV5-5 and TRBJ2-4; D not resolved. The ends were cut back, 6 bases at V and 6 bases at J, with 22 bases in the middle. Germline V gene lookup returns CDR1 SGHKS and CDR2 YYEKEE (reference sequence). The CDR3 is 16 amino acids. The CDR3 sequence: CASISTKRTSRNIQYF. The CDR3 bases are TGTGCCAGCATCAGTACCAAAAGAACCTCTAGAAACATTCAGTACTTC. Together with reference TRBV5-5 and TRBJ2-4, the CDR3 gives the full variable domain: DAGVTQSPTHLIKTRGQQVTLRCSPISGHKSVSWYQQVLGQGPQFIFQYYEKEERGRGNFPDRFSARQFPNYSSELNVNALLLGDSALYLCASISTKRTSRNIQYFGAGTRLSVL.

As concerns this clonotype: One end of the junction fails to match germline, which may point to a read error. As DNA, the CDR3 is TGCGCCAGCAGCTTGGGAGTCACTGGGACTGAGGCTTTCTTT. This sequence encodes CASSLGVTGTEAFF. The chain links TRBV5-1 to TRBJ1-1, with D possibly TRBD1 on 5 matching bases. CDR3 length: 14 residues. The germline gives CDR1 SGHRS, CDR2 YFSETQ.

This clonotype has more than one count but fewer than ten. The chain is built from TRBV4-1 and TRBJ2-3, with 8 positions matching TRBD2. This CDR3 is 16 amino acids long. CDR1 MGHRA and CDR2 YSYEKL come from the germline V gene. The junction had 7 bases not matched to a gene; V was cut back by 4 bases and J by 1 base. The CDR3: CASSLLRAGGTDTQYF. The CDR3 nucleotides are TGCGCCAGCAGCCTACTCCGAGCGGGAGGCACAGATACGCAGTATTTT.

The CDR3 is CASSLVLGSYEQYF. In DNA, the CDR3 is TGTGCCAGCAGTTTAGTACTGGGGTCCTACGAGCAGTACTTC. The J gene is TRBJ2-7, the V gene TRBV12-3 or TRBV12-4, with D hard to call. This CDR3 contains 14 residues. Trimming shortened V by 1 base and J by 1 base, and 8 bases separated the two germline ends.

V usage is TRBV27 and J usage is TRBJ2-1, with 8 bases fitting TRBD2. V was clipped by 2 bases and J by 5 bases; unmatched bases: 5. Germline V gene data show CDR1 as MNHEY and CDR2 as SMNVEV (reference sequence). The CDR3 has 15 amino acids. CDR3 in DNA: TGTGCCAGCAGTTTAGTGGCGGGGGGCAACAATGAGCAGTTCTTC. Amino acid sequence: CASSLVAGGNNEQFF.

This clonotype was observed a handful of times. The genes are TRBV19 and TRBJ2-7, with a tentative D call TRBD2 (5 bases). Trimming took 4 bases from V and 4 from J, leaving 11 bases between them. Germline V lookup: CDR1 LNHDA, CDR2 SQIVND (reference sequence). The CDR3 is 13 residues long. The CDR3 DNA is TGTGCCAGTAGTACTCGGACTTCGTACGAGCAGTACTTC. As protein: CASSTRTSYEQYF.

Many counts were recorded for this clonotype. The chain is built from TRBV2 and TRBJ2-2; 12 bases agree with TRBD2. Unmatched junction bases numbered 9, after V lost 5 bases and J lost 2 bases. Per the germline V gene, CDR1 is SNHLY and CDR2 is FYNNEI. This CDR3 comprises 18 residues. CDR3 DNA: TGTGCCAGCAGTTCCCTAGCGGGGGGGCCGGCAAACACCGGGGAGCTGTTTTTT. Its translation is CASSSLAGGPANTGELFF.

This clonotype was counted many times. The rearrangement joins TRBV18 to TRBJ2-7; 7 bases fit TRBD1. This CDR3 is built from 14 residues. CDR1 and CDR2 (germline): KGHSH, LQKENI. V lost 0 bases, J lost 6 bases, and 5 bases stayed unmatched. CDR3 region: CASSPPVTGSEQYF. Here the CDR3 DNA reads TGTGCCAGCTCACCACCGGTGACAGGGAGCGAGCAGTACTTC.

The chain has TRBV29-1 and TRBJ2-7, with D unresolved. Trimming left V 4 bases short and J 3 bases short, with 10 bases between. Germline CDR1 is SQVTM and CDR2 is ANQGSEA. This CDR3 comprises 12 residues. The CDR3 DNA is TGCAGCGTTGCAGGTACTTTCTACGAGCAGTACTTC. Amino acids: CSVAGTFYEQYF.

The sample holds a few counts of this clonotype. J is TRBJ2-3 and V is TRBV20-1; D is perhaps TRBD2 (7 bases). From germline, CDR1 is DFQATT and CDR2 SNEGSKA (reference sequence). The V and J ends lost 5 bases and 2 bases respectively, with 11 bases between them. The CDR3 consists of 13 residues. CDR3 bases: TGCAGTGCTCGGGGGGCCTACACAGATACGCAGTATTTT. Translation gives CSARGAYTDTQYF.

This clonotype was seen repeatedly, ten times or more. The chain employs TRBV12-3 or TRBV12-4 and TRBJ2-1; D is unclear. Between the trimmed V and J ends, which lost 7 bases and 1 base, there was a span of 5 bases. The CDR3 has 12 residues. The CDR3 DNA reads TGTGCCAGCACTGTATCCTACAATGAGCAGTTCTTC. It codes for CASTVSYNEQFF.

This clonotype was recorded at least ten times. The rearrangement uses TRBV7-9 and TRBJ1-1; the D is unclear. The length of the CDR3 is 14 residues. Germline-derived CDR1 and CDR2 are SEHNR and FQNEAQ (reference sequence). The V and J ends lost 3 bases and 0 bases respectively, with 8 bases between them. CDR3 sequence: CASSFWALNTEAFF. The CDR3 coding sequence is TGTGCCAGCAGCTTTTGGGCCTTGAACACTGAAGCTTTCTTT. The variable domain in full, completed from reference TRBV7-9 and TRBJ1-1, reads DTGVSQNPRHKITKRGQNVTFRCDPISEHNRLYWYRQTLGQGPEFLTYFQNEAQLEKSRLLSDRFSAERPKGSFSTLEIQRTEQGDSAMYLCASSFWALNTEAFFGQGTRLTVV.

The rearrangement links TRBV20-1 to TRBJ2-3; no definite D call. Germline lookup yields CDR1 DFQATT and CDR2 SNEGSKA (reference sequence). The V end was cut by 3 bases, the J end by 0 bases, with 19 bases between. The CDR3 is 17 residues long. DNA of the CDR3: TGCAGTGCTAGGGCCCTAAGGGCAGCCGCTAGCACAGATACGCAGTATTTT. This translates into CSARALRAAASTDTQYF.

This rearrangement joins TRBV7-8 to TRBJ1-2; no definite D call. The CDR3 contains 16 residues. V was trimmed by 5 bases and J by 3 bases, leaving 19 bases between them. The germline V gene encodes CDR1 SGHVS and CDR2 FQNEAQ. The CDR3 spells CASSIRSGVPHYGYTF. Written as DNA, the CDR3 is TGTGCCAGCAGCATTAGGAGTGGGGTACCCCACTATGGCTACACCTTC.

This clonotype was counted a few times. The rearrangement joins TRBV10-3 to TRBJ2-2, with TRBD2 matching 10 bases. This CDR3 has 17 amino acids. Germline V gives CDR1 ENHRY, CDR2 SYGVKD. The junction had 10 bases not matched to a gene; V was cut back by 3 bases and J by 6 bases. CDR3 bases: TGTGCCATCAGTGATCCGTCGGCTAGCGGGGGTTCCGGGGAGCTGTTTTTT. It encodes CAISDPSASGGSGELFF.

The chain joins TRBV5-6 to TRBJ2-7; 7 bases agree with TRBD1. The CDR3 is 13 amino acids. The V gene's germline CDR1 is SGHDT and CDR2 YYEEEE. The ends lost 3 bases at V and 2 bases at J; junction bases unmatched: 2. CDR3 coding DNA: TGTGCCAGCAGCTACGGGACAGCCTACGAGCAGTACTTC. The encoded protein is CASSYGTAYEQYF.

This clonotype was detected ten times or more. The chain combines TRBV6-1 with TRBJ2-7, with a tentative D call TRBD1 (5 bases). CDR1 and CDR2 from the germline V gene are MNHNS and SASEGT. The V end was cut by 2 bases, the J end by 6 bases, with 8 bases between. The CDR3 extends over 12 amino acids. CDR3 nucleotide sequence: TGTGCCAGCAGTGAACAGGGCGCCGAGCAGTACTTC. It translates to CASSEQGAEQYF.

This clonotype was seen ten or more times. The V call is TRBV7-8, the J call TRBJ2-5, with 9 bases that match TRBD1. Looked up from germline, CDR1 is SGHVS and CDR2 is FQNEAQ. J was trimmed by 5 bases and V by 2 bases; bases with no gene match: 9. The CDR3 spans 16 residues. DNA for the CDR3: TGTGCCAGCAGCTTAACCCGGACAGGGGATAGGGAGACCCAGTACTTC. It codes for CASSLTRTGDRETQYF.

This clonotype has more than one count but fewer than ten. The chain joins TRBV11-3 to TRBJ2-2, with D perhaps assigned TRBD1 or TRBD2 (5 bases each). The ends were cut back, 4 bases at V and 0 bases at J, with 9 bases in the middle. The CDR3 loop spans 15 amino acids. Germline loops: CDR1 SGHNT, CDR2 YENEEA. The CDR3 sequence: CASSSGTANTGELFF. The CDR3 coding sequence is TGTGCCAGCAGCTCCGGGACGGCGAACACCGGGGAGCTGTTTTTT.

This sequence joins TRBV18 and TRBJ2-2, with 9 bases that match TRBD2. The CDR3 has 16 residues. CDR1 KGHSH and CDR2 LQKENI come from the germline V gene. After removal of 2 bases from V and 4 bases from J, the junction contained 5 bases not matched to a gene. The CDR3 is CASSPIASGATGELFF. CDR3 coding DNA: TGTGCCAGCTCACCAATCGCTAGCGGGGCCACCGGGGAGCTGTTTTTT. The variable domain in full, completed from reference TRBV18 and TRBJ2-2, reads NAGVMQNPRHLVRRRGQEARLRCSPMKGHSHVYWYRQLPEEGLKFMVYLQKENIIDESGMPKERFSAEFPKEGPSILRIQQVVRGDSAAYFCASSPIASGATGELFFGEGSRLTVL.

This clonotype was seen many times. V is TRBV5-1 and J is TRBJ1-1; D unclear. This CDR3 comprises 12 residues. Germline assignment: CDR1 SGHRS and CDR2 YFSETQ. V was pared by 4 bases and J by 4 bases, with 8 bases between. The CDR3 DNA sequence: TGCGCCAGCAGCCCCAGCGGCACTGAAGCTTTCTTT. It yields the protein CASSPSGTEAFF.